A single sample gave rise to the 27 T cell receptor beta chains below, sequenced in a study of cytotoxic CD8 clonotypes in ibrutinib-treated CLL. Measured with immunoSEQ multiplex PCR; TCRdb has only the in-frame clones, and not every one. The profile shows some 76,000 clones, 70% to 90% of them singletons. The sequenced sample was PBMCs, obtained after 24 months of ibrutinib treatment. The source is a human donor with chronic lymphocytic leukemia.

The gene calls are TRBV21-1 and TRBJ2-1; the table's D call of TRBD2 was not tested on the DNA. TRBV21-1 is a listed pseudogene. This CDR3 contains 17 residues. The CDR3 spells CASRKHASCGSRDEQFF. The CDR3 nucleotides are TGTGCCAGCCGAAAACACGCCTCTTGCGGGAGTCGCGATGAGCAGTTCTTC.

This clone is a singleton in its sample. The CDR3 here is CAWSVIGVNQPQHF. The CDR3 coding sequence is TGTGCCTGGAGTGTAATAGGCGTCAATCAGCCCCAGCATTTT. The chain couples TRBV30 to TRBJ1-5; D not certain. The CDR3 has 14 residues. The germline gives CDR1 GTSNPN, CDR2 SVGIG (reference sequence). V dropped 0 bases and J dropped 3 bases, with 9 bases sitting between them.

The chain couples TRBV9 to TRBJ2-1, with unresolved D. V was pared by 0 bases and J by 7 bases, with 8 bases between. In germline, CDR1 is SGDLS, CDR2 YYNGEE. CDR3 size: 13 residues. The CDR3 DNA reads as TGTGCCAGCAGCGTAGGAGTCTCTAATGAGCAGTTCTTC. It yields the protein CASSVGVSNEQFF.

The V call is TRBV14, the J call TRBJ2-7, with TRBD1 as a possible D gene (5 bases). Trimming shortened V by 1 base and J by 2 bases, and 9 bases separated the two germline ends. The CDR3 extends over 14 amino acids. Germline-derived CDR1 and CDR2 are SGHDN and FVKESK. This CDR3 is CASSQGGDPYEQYF. In DNA form, the CDR3 reads TGTGCCAGCAGCCAAGGGGGCGATCCCTACGAGCAGTACTTC.

The J gene is TRBJ2-7, the V gene TRBV11-2, with 7 bases matching TRBD1. Trimming removed 6 bases from V and 3 bases from J; junction bases left unmatched: 5. The CDR3 sequence is 13 residues long. CDR1 SGHAT and CDR2 FQNNGV come from the germline V gene. Written as DNA, the CDR3 is TGTGCCAGCAGATCTCCAGGGGGCTACGAGCAGTACTTC. Its protein product is CASRSPGGYEQYF.

The chain uses TRBV29-1 and TRBJ2-5; no clear D. Trimming pared 3 bases from V and 2 bases from J, leaving 10 bases between. The CDR3 totals 13 residues. Looked up from germline, CDR1 is SQVTM and CDR2 is ANQGSEA. In DNA, the CDR3 is TGCAGCGTTGATTTGCTCGTACAAGAGACCCAGTACTTC. This gives the protein CSVDLLVQETQYF.

The chain combines TRBV7-3 with TRBJ1-2; D ambiguous. V was clipped by 5 bases and J by 0 bases, with 4 bases between them. Germline V CDR1 and CDR2: SGHTA, FQGTGA. The CDR3 has 12 amino acids. CDR3 in amino acids: CASSQANYGYTF. In DNA form, the CDR3 reads TGTGCCAGCAGCCAGGCTAACTATGGCTACACCTTC.

The chain employs TRBV7-8 and TRBJ1-2; 9 positions match TRBD1. The germline CDR1 and CDR2 sequences are SGHVS and FQNEAQ. V lost 5 bases to trimming and J lost 6 bases; unmatched junction nucleotides: 10. The CDR3 extends over 15 amino acids. CDR3 coding DNA: TGTGCCAGCAGCGATCCGAACCGGGACAGGGATGGCTACACCTTC. Its protein is CASSDPNRDRDGYTF.

This rearrangement joins TRBV19 to TRBJ1-5; the D is unclear. Germline V gene lookup returns CDR1 LNHDA and CDR2 SQIVND (reference sequence). Trimming took off 3 bases at V and 5 bases at J, with 14 bases between the two ends. CDR3 length equals 15 residues. CDR3: CASSIFLRVDQPQHF. Here the CDR3 DNA reads TGTGCCAGTAGTATTTTTTTGAGGGTAGATCAGCCCCAGCATTTT.

The rearrangement links TRBV19 to TRBJ1-5, with D unclear. Trimming stripped 4 bases from V and 2 bases from J, with 12 bases between. This CDR3 has 15 residues. Looked up from germline, CDR1 is LNHDA and CDR2 is SQIVND (reference sequence). CDR3 in amino acids: CASSTTVGGNQPQHF. The CDR3 coding sequence is TGTGCCAGTAGTACCACGGTGGGTGGCAATCAGCCCCAGCATTTT.

This chain connects TRBV5-1 to TRBJ2-7, with D unresolved. The CDR3 spans 15 residues. V lost 3 bases and J 2 bases, leaving 15 bases between the germline ends. Per germline, CDR1 SGHRS and CDR2 YFSETQ. The CDR3 here is CASSSGPTTTYEQYF. CDR3 sequence (DNA): TGCGCCAGCAGCTCTGGGCCAACCACAACCTACGAGCAGTACTTC.

V and J are TRBV6-6 and TRBJ1-3; 10 bases agree with TRBD1. V shed 5 bases and J 4 bases; nucleotides not matched to a gene: 8. Germline lookup yields CDR1 MNHNY and CDR2 SVGAGI (reference sequence). The CDR3 runs 16 residues. CDR3 bases: TGTGCCAGCAGTCAAACAGACAGGGGGCGAGGAAACACCATATATTTT. It translates to CASSQTDRGRGNTIYF.

The chain uses TRBV25-1 and TRBJ2-3, with D perhaps TRBD1 (6 bases). The ends were cut back, 5 bases at V and 0 bases at J, with 9 bases in the middle. CDR3 length equals 14 residues. Germline CDR1 MGHDK, CDR2 SYGVNS. CDR3 DNA sequence: TGTGCCAGCAGTCAGGGGACGAGCACAGATACGCAGTATTTT. Encoded protein: CASSQGTSTDTQYF.

The gene calls are TRBV4-2 and TRBJ1-5, with 7 positions matching TRBD1. The germline gives CDR1 LGHNA, CDR2 YNFKEQ. There are 14 residues in the CDR3. J lost 4 bases, V lost 6 bases, and 6 bases had no gene match. The CDR3 spells CASSLPGGNQPQHF. The CDR3 region has the DNA TGTGCCAGCAGTCTCCCAGGGGGAAATCAGCCCCAGCATTTT.

The chain couples TRBV5-1 to TRBJ2-2; TRBD1 matches 7 bases. Germline CDR1 and CDR2: SGHRS and YFSETQ. The V and J ends lost 0 bases and 3 bases, in that order; junction bases with no gene match: 5. This CDR3 has 16 amino acids. The CDR3 DNA follows: TGCGCCAGCAGCTTGGTAGGGACAGAATACACCGGGGAGCTGTTTTTT. Translating it yields CASSLVGTEYTGELFF.

The chain uses TRBV7-9 and TRBJ2-7; the match to TRBD1 covers 9 bases. Trimming removed 3 bases from V and 6 bases from J; junction bases left unmatched: 6. Per the germline V gene, CDR1 is SEHNR and CDR2 is FQNEAQ (reference sequence). The CDR3 consists of 14 residues. CDR3 loop: CASSFRDRVSEQYF. As DNA, the CDR3 is TGTGCCAGCAGCTTCCGGGACAGGGTCTCCGAGCAGTACTTC.

This chain uses TRBV11-2 with TRBJ2-4, with D possibly called TRBD1 or TRBD2 (6 bases each). V dropped 9 bases and J dropped 5 bases, with 11 bases sitting between them. CDR3 length: 12 amino acids. Germline V lookup: CDR1 SGHAT, CDR2 FQNNGV. The CDR3 is CASRGDQNIQYF. The CDR3 DNA reads TGTGCCAGTAGGGGGGACCAAAACATTCAGTACTTC.

The chain links TRBV5-1 to TRBJ2-2; D is perhaps TRBD2 (5 bases). This CDR3 spans 15 amino acids. V lost 1 base to trimming and J lost 2 bases, with 9 bases between them. Germline-derived CDR1 and CDR2 are SGHRS and YFSETQ. The CDR3 region has the DNA TGCGCCAGCAGCTTGAGGGAGCCCAACACCGGGGAGCTGTTTTTT. Translating it yields CASSLREPNTGELFF. The full variable domain, its missing parts supplied by reference TRBV5-1 and TRBJ2-2, is KAGVTQTPRYLIKTRGQQVTLSCSPISGHRSVSWYQQTPGQGLQFLFEYFSETQRNKGNFPGRFSGRQFSNSRSEMNVSTLELGDSALYLCASSLREPNTGELFFGEGSRLTVL.

Only one count was recorded for this clone. The rearrangement joins TRBV9 to TRBJ2-1; TRBD2 agrees at 13 bases. Trimming at V came to 2 bases and at J to 7 bases, leaving 3 bases not matched to a gene. This CDR3 spans 15 amino acids. CDR1 and CDR2 from the germline V gene are SGDLS and YYNGEE. The CDR3 DNA is TGTGCCAGCAGCGTTGGGACTAGCGGGACTAATGAGCAGTTCTTC. Protein sequence: CASSVGTSGTNEQFF.

V gene TRBV7-2 combines with J gene TRBJ2-7, with TRBD2 identical over 12 bases. V gave up 5 bases and J gave up 2 bases; unmatched junction bases: 10. The CDR3 is 17 amino acids. CDR1 is SGHTA, CDR2 FQGNSA, per germline. CDR3 sequence: CASSLGPLAGGPYEQYF. In DNA, the CDR3 is TGTGCCAGCAGCCTGGGCCCCCTAGCGGGAGGGCCCTACGAGCAGTACTTC.

CDR3 sequence reads: CASSFPYQETQYF. In DNA, the CDR3 is TGTGCCAGCAGCTTTCCCTACCAAGAGACCCAGTACTTC. The chain links TRBV7-8 to TRBJ2-5; D unclear. V was pared by 3 bases and J by 0 bases, with 5 bases between. Germline V gene lookup returns CDR1 SGHVS and CDR2 FQNEAQ. The CDR3 has 13 residues.

The genes are TRBV28 and TRBJ2-3; 9 bases are shared with TRBD2. CDR3 length: 16 residues. With 5 bases clipped from V and 0 bases from J, the junction kept 6 bases outside the gene matches. CDR1 and CDR2 from the germline V gene are MDHEN and SYDVKM. The CDR3 nucleotides read TGTGCCAGCAGTCACCTAGCGGGACGTAGCACAGATACGCAGTATTTT. Its translation: CASSHLAGRSTDTQYF. The full variable domain, with the rest looked up from reference TRBV28 and TRBJ2-3, is DVKVTQSSRYLVKRTGEKVFLECVQDMDHENMFWYRQDPGLGLRLIYFSYDVKMKEKGDIPEGYSVSREKKERFSLILESASTNQTSMYLCASSHLAGRSTDTQYFGPGTRLTVL.

This sequence joins TRBV15 and TRBJ2-7; 9 bases are shared with TRBD1. The V and J ends lost 5 bases and 4 bases, in that order; junction bases with no gene match: 9. The germline CDR1 and CDR2 sequences are LNHNV and YYDKDF (reference sequence). The CDR3 length is 15 residues. The CDR3 DNA reads as TGTGCCACCAGCCTGGCGGGACAGGGAGGGTACGAGCAGTACTTC. It yields the protein CATSLAGQGGYEQYF.

This clone was detected only once. DNA of the CDR3: TGCAGCGTTGTGTCTCGAGGCACTGAAGCTTTCTTT. Protein product: CSVVSRGTEAFF. The chain uses TRBV29-1 and TRBJ1-1; D remains unclear. Trimming removed 4 bases at V and 4 bases at J, with 10 bases between. The CDR3 extends over 12 amino acids. The V gene's germline CDR1 is SQVTM and CDR2 ANQGSEA.

The chain links TRBV18 to TRBJ1-5, with 8 bases that match TRBD1. Germline assignment: CDR1 KGHSH and CDR2 LQKENI. This CDR3 is built from 15 residues. Trimming cost V 5 bases and J 2 bases; bases outside gene matches: 5. The CDR3 coding sequence is TGTGCCAGCTCAGGACAGGGTGGTGGCAATCAGCCCCAGCATTTT. Amino acid sequence: CASSGQGGGNQPQHF. Drawing the rest from reference TRBV18 and TRBJ1-5, the complete variable domain is NAGVMQNPRHLVRRRGQEARLRCSPMKGHSHVYWYRQLPEEGLKFMVYLQKENIIDESGMPKERFSAEFPKEGPSILRIQQVVRGDSAAYFCASSGQGGGNQPQHFGDGTRLSIL.

The chain joins TRBV7-8 to TRBJ2-3, with unresolved D. The CDR3 totals 14 residues. CDR1 is SGHVS and CDR2 is FQNEAQ in the germline V gene. V was cut by 4 bases and J by 4 bases, with 12 bases left in between. The CDR3 DNA sequence: TGTGCCAGCAGCTCCACGGACCGCCCAGATACGCAGTATTTT. This encodes CASSSTDRPDTQYF.

V and J are TRBV30 and TRBJ2-2; tentatively, D is TRBD2 (5 bases). V dropped 2 bases and J dropped 4 bases, with 14 bases sitting between them. The CDR3 runs to 15 residues. Germline V gene data show CDR1 as GTSNPN and CDR2 as SVGIG (reference sequence). The CDR3 loop is CAWSSGVAGTGELFF. The CDR3 coding sequence is TGTGCCTGGAGTTCTGGGGTCGCGGGCACCGGGGAGCTGTTTTTT.